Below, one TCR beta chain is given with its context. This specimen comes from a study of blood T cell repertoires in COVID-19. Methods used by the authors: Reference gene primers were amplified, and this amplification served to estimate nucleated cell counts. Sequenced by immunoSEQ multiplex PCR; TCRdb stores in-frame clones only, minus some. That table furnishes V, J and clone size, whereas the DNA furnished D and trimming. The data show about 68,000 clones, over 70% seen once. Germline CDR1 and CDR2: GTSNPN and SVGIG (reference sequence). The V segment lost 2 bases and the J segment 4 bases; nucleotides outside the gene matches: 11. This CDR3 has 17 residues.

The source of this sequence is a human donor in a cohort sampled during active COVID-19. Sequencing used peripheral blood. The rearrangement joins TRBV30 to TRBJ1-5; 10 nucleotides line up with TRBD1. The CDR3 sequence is CAWSRDRGPPFNQPQHF. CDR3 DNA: TGTGCCTGGAGTCGAGACAGGGGGCCACCATTTAATCAGCCCCAGCATTTT.